These 32 T cell receptor beta chains were all obtained from the same sample, sequenced in a study of immune evolution from preneoplasia to lung adenocarcinoma. TCRdb's copy holds only in-frame clones and misses some; the assay was immunoSEQ multiplex PCR. The sample yields approximately 3,800 clones, 60% to 75% seen once. The sequencing sample was made of FFPE minimally invasive lung adenocarcinoma tissue. The receptors were gathered from a person in their sixties or seventies with lung adenocarcinoma.

This clone has only a few counts. The chain couples TRBV4-1 to TRBJ2-1, with D unclear. The germline gives CDR1 MGHRA, CDR2 YSYEKL. V was pared by 0 bases and J by 4 bases, with 7 bases between. CDR3 length: 14 residues. CDR3 bases: TGCGCCAGCAGCCAAGAGCCCAAATACAATGAGCAGTTCTTC. It codes for CASSQEPKYNEQFF.

Details on this clone: A junction boundary mismatches the germline segment, possibly from a read error. The V and J genes are TRBV2 and TRBJ2-1, with D perhaps given as TRBD1 or TRBD2 (6 bases each). The V gene's germline CDR1 is SNHLY and CDR2 FYNNEI. The CDR3 is 16 amino acids. CDR3 DNA sequence: TGTGCCAGCAGAGAAGACGGAGGGAGAGGGGGGAATGAGCAGTTCTTC. This codes for CASREDGGRGGNEQFF.

The V call is TRBV7-2, the J call TRBJ2-7, with D tentatively TRBD1 (6 bases). CDR3 size: 14 residues. The germline CDR1 and CDR2 sequences are SGHTA and FQGNSA. The V and J ends lost 5 bases and 0 bases respectively, with 11 bases between them. CDR3 amino acids: CASSVGTNSYEQYF. Here the CDR3 DNA reads TGTGCCAGCAGCGTCGGGACAAACTCCTACGAGCAGTACTTC.

This chain joins TRBV5-1 and TRBJ2-1; TRBD2 agrees at 7 bases. Germline V gene data show CDR1 as SGHRS and CDR2 as YFSETQ. CDR3 length equals 17 residues. V gave up 3 bases and J gave up 0 bases; unmatched junction bases: 9. For the CDR3, the DNA is TGCGCCAGCAGCTCGAACATTGCTAGCGGCTCCTACAATGAGCAGTTCTTC. This translates into CASSSNIASGSYNEQFF. Complete variable domain (other parts from reference TRBV5-1 and TRBJ2-1): KAGVTQTPRYLIKTRGQQVTLSCSPISGHRSVSWYQQTPGQGLQFLFEYFSETQRNKGNFPGRFSGRQFSNSRSEMNVSTLELGDSALYLCASSSNIASGSYNEQFFGPGTRLTVL.

This rearrangement joins TRBV19 to TRBJ1-1; D gene ambiguous. This CDR3 has 15 amino acids. V shed 3 bases and J shed 7 bases, with 18 bases lying between them. Germline lookup yields CDR1 LNHDA and CDR2 SQIVND (reference sequence). The CDR3 here is CASSIPGRVPLEAFF. CDR3 nucleotides: TGTGCCAGTAGTATCCCCGGACGGGTACCGCTTGAAGCTTTCTTT.

The chain is built from TRBV18 and TRBJ2-7; D perhaps matches TRBD1 (6 bases). Between the trimmed V and J ends, which lost 3 bases and 6 bases, there was a span of 30 bases. This CDR3 region has 19 residues. Germline CDR1 KGHSH, CDR2 LQKENI. For the CDR3, the DNA is TGTGCCAGCTCACCGACGACAGGAGCCATAGAACCCTTCGGAGCCGAGCAGTACTTC. It specifies CASSPTTGAIEPFGAEQYF.

By share of the sample, this clone is large. V and J are TRBV18 and TRBJ1-1; 10 nucleotides align to TRBD1. The V segment lost 3 bases and the J segment 5 bases; nucleotides outside the gene matches: 3. Germline lookup yields CDR1 KGHSH and CDR2 LQKENI. This CDR3 comprises 14 residues. CDR3 loop: CASSPGQGRTEAFF. The CDR3 DNA is TGTGCCAGCTCACCGGGACAGGGGAGGACTGAAGCTTTCTTT.

This chain joins TRBV11-2 and TRBJ2-1; tentative D call: TRBD2 (5 bases). This CDR3 has 16 residues. Trimming cost V 5 bases and J 10 bases, with 24 bases left between them. Germline CDR1 is SGHAT and CDR2 is FQNNGV. The CDR3 spells CASSPEGGGPTIEQFF. The CDR3, as DNA: TGTGCCAGCAGCCCCGAGGGTGGCGGGCCTACAATAGAGCAGTTCTTC.

The chain couples TRBV10-2 to TRBJ1-4, with D maybe TRBD1 (5 bases). Trimming left V 6 bases short and J 4 bases short, with 12 bases between. The V gene's germline CDR1 is WSHSY and CDR2 SAAADI. This CDR3 has 14 amino acids. The CDR3 protein is CASSRDRLNEKLFF. The CDR3 DNA is TGCGCCAGCAGCCGGGACCGCCTTAATGAAAAACTGTTTTTT.

V usage is TRBV5-1 and J usage is TRBJ2-3, with D possibly matching TRBD2 (5 bases). Germline CDR1 reads SGHRS; CDR2 reads YFSETQ. The CDR3 consists of 14 residues. Trimming cost V 0 bases and J 4 bases, with 9 bases left between them. The CDR3, as DNA: TGCGCCAGCAGCTTGGTAGGGAGCGCAGATACGCAGTATTTT. Protein sequence: CASSLVGSADTQYF.

The V gene is TRBV5-1, the J gene TRBJ2-2; no clear D. Germline V gene lookup returns CDR1 SGHRS and CDR2 YFSETQ. The CDR3 spans 16 residues. V lost 0 bases, J lost 4 bases, and 13 bases lay in between. As DNA, the CDR3 is TGCGCCAGCAGCTTGGCCAGTGTAGAGCCCACCGGGGAGCTGTTTTTT. It yields the protein CASSLASVEPTGELFF.

This clone was seen once. The chain has TRBV7-6 and TRBJ1-2, with D perhaps TRBD1 (5 bases). Per germline, CDR1 SGHVS and CDR2 FNYEAQ. This CDR3 contains 13 residues. Trimming shortened V by 5 bases and J by 10 bases, and 17 bases separated the two germline ends. The CDR3 sequence is CASSLRQGKDYTF. In DNA form, the CDR3 reads TGTGCCAGCAGCCTTCGGCAGGGCAAAGACTACACCTTC.

The chain recombines TRBV7-8 with TRBJ1-5, with D perhaps TRBD1 (6 bases). CDR3 length: 13 residues. Between the trimmed V and J ends, which lost 7 bases and 5 bases, there was a span of 12 bases. Germline V gene lookup returns CDR1 SGHVS and CDR2 FQNEAQ. CDR3 residues: CASNPGTHQPQHF. CDR3 DNA: TGTGCCAGCAACCCAGGGACACATCAGCCCCAGCATTTT.

This clone has a handful of counts. The J gene is TRBJ2-3, the V gene TRBV5-6; D is unresolved. Germline loops: CDR1 SGHDT, CDR2 YYEEEE. The CDR3 covers 15 residues. V lost 0 bases and J lost 3, with 11 bases in between. The CDR3 protein is CASSLGWSLTDTQYF. For the CDR3, the DNA is TGTGCCAGCAGCTTGGGGTGGAGTCTGACAGATACGCAGTATTTT.

The chain combines TRBV7-3 with TRBJ2-5; a weak D match, TRBD1 (5 bases). V was clipped by 4 bases and J by 3 bases, with 12 bases between them. In germline, CDR1 is SGHTA, CDR2 FQGTGA. This CDR3 has 14 amino acids. As DNA, the CDR3 is TGTGCCAGCAGCTCAACCTCAGGGAAAGAGACCCAGTACTTC. Translation: CASSSTSGKETQYF.

The chain is built from TRBV30 and TRBJ2-3; D is perhaps TRBD1 (7 bases). The CDR3 length is 16 residues. CDR1 GTSNPN and CDR2 SVGIG come from the germline V gene (reference sequence). Trimming shortened V by 0 bases and J by 4 bases, and 17 bases separated the two germline ends. CDR3 residues: CAWSVPRTGGADTQYF. As DNA, the CDR3 is TGTGCCTGGAGTGTTCCCCGGACAGGAGGGGCAGATACGCAGTATTTT.

The V call is TRBV30, the J call TRBJ1-2; D gene uncertain. Deletions cut 2 bases from V and 8 bases from J, with 12 bases between. CDR1 is GTSNPN, CDR2 SVGIG, per germline (reference sequence). The CDR3 is 12 residues long. This CDR3 reads CAWSPKGRGYTF. CDR3 DNA: TGTGCCTGGAGTCCCAAAGGGAGAGGCTACACCTTC. Supplemented by reference TRBV30 and TRBJ1-2, the full variable domain reads SQTIHQWPATLVQPVGSPLSLECTVEGTSNPNLYWYRQAAGRGLQLLFYSVGIGQISSEVPQNLSASRPQDRQFILSSKKLLLSDSGFYLCAWSPKGRGYTFGSGTRLTVV.

This clone turned up a few times. Other DNA sequences from this sample encode an identical CDR3 as well. J is TRBJ2-1 and V is TRBV4-1; D might be TRBD1 or TRBD2, each matching 5 bases. The germline V and J ends were trimmed by 2 bases and 7 bases, with 12 bases remaining between them. The CDR3 runs to 14 residues. The V gene's germline CDR1 is MGHRA and CDR2 YSYEKL. The CDR3 sequence is CASSQPGPWNEQFF. CDR3 DNA: TGCGCCAGCAGCCAACCGGGGCCTTGGAATGAGCAGTTCTTC.

This chain connects TRBV11-2 to TRBJ2-1, with D possibly matching TRBD2 (5 bases). Germline V gene lookup returns CDR1 SGHAT and CDR2 FQNNGV. Between the trimmed V and J ends, which lost 1 base and 9 bases, there was a span of 10 bases. The length of the CDR3 is 13 residues. CDR3 amino acids: CASSLVLDGEQFF. The CDR3 DNA reads TGTGCCAGCAGCTTAGTACTAGATGGTGAGCAGTTCTTC.

This chain links TRBV12-5 with TRBJ2-7; 10 positions match TRBD1. V dropped 1 base and J dropped 4; count of bases not matched to a gene: 13. The CDR3 totals 18 residues. Germline loops: CDR1 LGHNT, CDR2 FRNRAP. CDR3 DNA: TGTGCTAGTGGTTTGGCCCCCTCCGGGACAGGGGTCTTGTACGAGCAGTACTTC. This gives the protein CASGLAPSGTGVLYEQYF.

This clone is a singleton in its sample. This chain uses TRBV30 with TRBJ2-7, with 12 bases identical to TRBD2. This CDR3 is built from 13 residues. The J segment lost 6 bases and the V segment lost 4 bases, leaving 4 bases of the junction unmatched. Germline lookup yields CDR1 GTSNPN and CDR2 SVGIG (reference sequence). Here the CDR3 reads CAWKTSGGSEQYF. CDR3 DNA sequence: TGTGCCTGGAAGACTAGCGGGGGCTCCGAGCAGTACTTC.

This clone was observed a handful of times. The chain has TRBV7-8 and TRBJ2-1, with 13 positions matching TRBD2. Germline V CDR1 and CDR2: SGHVS, FQNEAQ. V lost 2 bases, J lost 8 bases, and 18 bases stayed unmatched. The length of the CDR3 is 20 residues. Here the CDR3 DNA reads TGTGCCAGCAGCTTATCTCCGGACTTTCGGACTAGCGGGAGAGTACATGAGCAGTTCTTC. This gives the protein CASSLSPDFRTSGRVHEQFF.

CDR3 DNA sequence: TGTGCCAGCAGCCTGGGACAGCCTACTAATGAAAAACTGTTTTTT. Protein product: CASSLGQPTNEKLFF. V is TRBV5-4 and J is TRBJ1-4; 7 bases map to TRBD1. CDR1 and CDR2 from the germline V gene are SGHNT and YYREEE (reference sequence). This CDR3 has 15 amino acids. V shed 4 bases and J 2 bases; nucleotides not matched to a gene: 5.

The chain is built from TRBV19 and TRBJ1-3; D might be TRBD1 (5 bases). Germline V gene data show CDR1 as LNHDA and CDR2 as SQIVND (reference sequence). Trimming took 8 bases from V and 4 from J, leaving 9 bases between them. The CDR3 runs to 12 residues. The CDR3 spells CASSEGGNTIYF. The CDR3 coding sequence is TGTGCCAGTTCCGAGGGGGGAAACACCATATATTTT.

The chain carries TRBV15 and TRBJ2-2; weak D call: TRBD2 (6 bases). The CDR3 has 12 residues. V was clipped by 11 bases and J by 3 bases, with 10 bases between them. The germline V gene encodes CDR1 LNHNV and CDR2 YYDKDF (reference sequence). CDR3 nucleotide sequence: TGTGCCGCTTCGGGAGACACCGGGGAGCTGTTTTTT. This encodes CAASGDTGELFF.

This chain connects TRBV7-6 to TRBJ1-3; no clear D gene. The CDR3 totals 13 residues. The germline V gene has CDR1 SGHVS and CDR2 FNYEAQ. The germline V and J ends were trimmed by 4 bases and 0 bases, with 4 bases remaining between them. In nucleotides, the CDR3 is TGTGCCAGCAGCTCTACCTCTGGAAACACCATATATTTT. The encoded protein is CASSSTSGNTIYF.

The chain recombines TRBV7-3 with TRBJ2-1; unclear D gene. V was cut by 1 base and J by 2 bases, with 12 bases left in between. CDR3 size: 16 residues. CDR1 is SGHTA, CDR2 FQGTGA, per germline. As DNA, the CDR3 is TGTGCCAGCAGCTTAAGTCCCTCGTCCCCCTACAATGAGCAGTTCTTC. Translating gives CASSLSPSSPYNEQFF.

This rearrangement joins TRBV5-1 to TRBJ2-7, with a tentative D call TRBD2 (5 bases). The CDR3 extends over 14 amino acids. Trimming stripped 4 bases from V and 2 bases from J, with 13 bases between. The germline CDR1 and CDR2 sequences are SGHRS and YFSETQ. The CDR3 sequence: CASSPRGRTYEQYF. The CDR3, as DNA: TGCGCCAGCAGCCCCCGAGGGCGAACCTACGAGCAGTACTTC.

This chain joins TRBV9 and TRBJ2-7; possibly TRBD1 for D (6 bases). Per the germline V gene, CDR1 is SGDLS and CDR2 is YYNGEE. V dropped 0 bases and J dropped 4 bases, with 11 bases sitting between them. The CDR3 runs 14 residues. The CDR3 is CASSVGGQRYEQYF. CDR3 coding DNA: TGTGCCAGCAGCGTAGGCGGACAGAGGTACGAGCAGTACTTC.

The V and J genes are TRBV28 and TRBJ2-7; the match to TRBD1 covers 10 bases. V trimming: 4 bases; J trimming: 0 bases; junction bases outside the gene matches: 0. The germline CDR1 and CDR2 sequences are MDHEN and SYDVKM. The CDR3 length is 14 residues. CDR3 sequence: CASSWTGGSYEQYF. CDR3 DNA sequence: TGTGCCAGCAGTTGGACAGGGGGCTCCTACGAGCAGTACTTC. Complete variable domain (other parts from reference TRBV28 and TRBJ2-7): DVKVTQSSRYLVKRTGEKVFLECVQDMDHENMFWYRQDPGLGLRLIYFSYDVKMKEKGDIPEGYSVSREKKERFSLILESASTNQTSMYLCASSWTGGSYEQYFGPGTRLTVT.

A remark on this clone: One end of the junction fails to match germline, which may point to a read error. This chain connects TRBV9 to TRBJ2-7; D possibly corresponds to TRBD1 (5 bases). This CDR3 has 15 residues. Per germline, CDR1 SGDLS and CDR2 YYNGEE. CDR3 nucleotides: TGTACCAGCAGCGTAGGGGCGGCCGCTCCCTACGAGCAGTACTTC. This gives the protein CTSSVGAAAPYEQYF.

The CDR3 reads CAWSPGTGTYEQYF. In DNA, the CDR3 is TGTGCCTGGAGTCCCGGGACAGGGACCTACGAGCAGTACTTC. This rearrangement joins TRBV30 to TRBJ2-7; TRBD1 aligns across 9 bases. Germline loops: CDR1 GTSNPN, CDR2 SVGIG (reference sequence). This CDR3 has 14 residues. V shed 2 bases and J 2 bases; nucleotides not matched to a gene: 4.